Listed below are T cell receptor beta chains from one sample, sequenced in a study of shared clonotypes between healthy human individuals. Profiling relied on immunoSEQ multiplex PCR, and the TCRdb table lists in-frame clones only, not all of them. Among 2 million to 2.5 million clones listed, approximately 96% were seen once. The sample taken for sequencing was naive CD4+ T cells sorted from blood. The receptors come from a man between 18 and 29 years old in good health. Both conserved end residues are part of each CDR3. A D gene is named only where the DNA matches it firmly. Size tells how often a clone was seen (once, few, many) or the class of an expanded clone, and some rows leave it out.

cdr3_aa,cdr3_nt,clone_size,d_call,j_call,v_call,cdr3_length
CAWSVSGTYNEQFF,TGTGCCTGGAGCGTTAGCGGGACCTACAATGAGCAGTTCTTC,.,TRBD2,TRBJ2-1,TRBV30,14
CAWSVFGEQFF,TGTGCCTGGAGTGTGTTCGGGGAGCAGTTCTTC,.,.,TRBJ2-1,TRBV30,11
CASRPPGTGANVLTF,TGCGCCAGCAGACCCCCCGGGACTGGGGCCAACGTCCTGACTTTC,.,.,TRBJ2-6,TRBV5-1,15
CASSPPARGEQYF,TGTGCCAGCTCACCACCGGCGAGGGGCGAGCAGTACTTC,.,.,TRBJ2-7,TRBV18,13
CASRVGQGVTEAFF,TGTGCCAGTAGGGTTGGACAGGGGGTAACTGAAGCTTTCTTT,.,TRBD1,TRBJ1-1,TRBV19,14
CASSPGTRPYEQYF,TGTGCCAGCTCCCCGGGGACGCGGCCCTACGAGCAGTACTTC,.,.,TRBJ2-7,TRBV5-4,14
CASSTWRGNIQYF,TGTGCCAGCAGTACCTGGAGGGGAAACATTCAGTACTTC,.,.,TRBJ2-4,TRBV6-6,13
CASSQVIFYEQYF,TGCGCCAGCAGCCAGGTCATTTTCTACGAGCAGTACTTC,.,.,TRBJ2-7,TRBV4-3,13
CASSLGGVSAKNIQYF,TGTGCCAGCAGCCTGGGGGGGGTATCGGCCAAAAACATTCAGTACTTC,.,TRBD2,TRBJ2-4,TRBV14,16
CASSPGLALTGDTQYF,TGCGCCAGCAGCCCGGGACTAGCCCTGACCGGGGATACGCAGTATTTT,.,TRBD2,TRBJ2-3,TRBV4-1,16
CASSSADRGKYGYTF,TGTGCCAGCAGCTCAGCGGACAGGGGAAAATATGGCTACACCTTC,.,TRBD1,TRBJ1-2,TRBV7-9,15
CASSLVDTVDISEQYF,TGTGCCAGCAGTTTAGTAGACACCGTCGACATCTCCGAGCAGTACTTC,.,.,TRBJ2-7,TRBV28,16
CASSLGQGEGYTF,TGCGCCAGCAGCTTGGGGCAGGGGGAAGGCTACACCTTC,.,TRBD1,TRBJ1-2,TRBV5-1,13
CASRDRGAGNTIYF,TGTGCCAGTCGGGACAGGGGTGCTGGAAACACCATATATTTT,.,TRBD1,TRBJ1-3,TRBV19,14
CASSRPLTGELFF,TGTGCCAGCAGCCGCCCCCTTACCGGGGAGCTGTTTTTT,.,.,TRBJ2-2,TRBV9,13
CASSLMLGDGSDEQYF,TGTGCCAGCAGCTTAATGCTGGGGGATGGGTCGGACGAGCAGTACTTC,.,.,TRBJ2-7,TRBV7-6,16
CASSPPGRGEQYF,TGTGCCAGCAGTCCGCCGGGACGGGGGGAGCAGTACTTC,.,.,TRBJ2-7,TRBV6-5,13
CASSWGLAGGGETQYF,TGTGCCAGCAGCTGGGGACTAGCGGGAGGGGGAGAGACCCAGTACTTC,once,TRBD2,TRBJ2-5,TRBV7-8,16
CASSVDRATGGAHSNQPQHF,TGTGCCAGCAGCGTAGATCGGGCGACAGGGGGCGCCCATAGCAATCAGCCCCAGCATTTT,.,TRBD1,TRBJ1-5,TRBV9,20
CASSFPGASETQYF,TGTGCCAGCAGCTTCCCAGGGGCGAGTGAGACCCAGTACTTC,.,.,TRBJ2-5,TRBV9,14
CAWTDRGEGYGYTF,TGTGCCTGGACGGACCGTGGGGAAGGCTATGGCTACACCTTC,.,.,TRBJ1-2,TRBV30,14
CASSKGGTGGYNEQFF,TGTGCCAGCAGCAAAGGGGGGACAGGGGGCTACAATGAGCAGTTCTTC,.,TRBD1,TRBJ2-1,TRBV5-4,16
CAWRYRGNTGELFF,TGTGCTTGGAGATACAGGGGGAACACCGGGGAGCTGTTTTTT,.,TRBD1,TRBJ2-2,TRBV30,14
CASSPTGNGYGYTF,TGTGCCAGCTCACCGACAGGGAACGGCTATGGCTACACCTTC,.,TRBD1,TRBJ1-2,TRBV18,14
CAISESSGLGYTF,TGTGCCATCAGTGAGTCCTCAGGGCTAGGCTACACCTTC,few,.,TRBJ1-2,TRBV10-3,13
CASSQEGGAPTDTQYF,TGCGCCAGCAGCCAAGAAGGGGGGGCTCCCACAGATACGCAGTATTTT,.,.,TRBJ2-3,TRBV4-3,16